This T cell receptor beta chain originates from a study of CD8 T cells in Susac syndrome. Findings and caveats of the study: Individuals included in the TCR sequencing and HLA analysis were acknowledged by the study to be relatively few in number.

Sequencing targeted TCR beta in T cells from blood (CD8+ and CD4+). Bulk CD8+ and CD4+ cells came from magnetic negative isolation; CD8+ TEMRA by FACS. About this clonotype itself: What it binds is unknown.

The CDR3 is 12 residues long. The V gene lost 3 bases and the J gene lost 5 bases, with 8 bases spanning the gap. Germline CDR1 reads SGDLS; CDR2 reads YYNGEE. Reverse transcription used roughly 0.45 to 1 ug RNA and random hexamers. With immunoSEQ multiplex PCR, TCR beta CDR3 was amplified across 54 Vbeta and 13 Jbeta. TCRdb processed the immunoSEQ multiplex PCR reads anew with MiXCR; each CDR3 protein has one entry. The data show 90,000 or so distinct CDR3 sequences, over 80% seen once. Sequenced: CD8+ T cells from PBMCs. The TCR comes from a human donor in good health. The chain carries TRBV9 and TRBJ1-1; D is uncertain. Written as DNA, the CDR3 is TGTGCCAGCAGCGATTGGGGAACTGAAGCTTTCTTT. Translating it yields CASSDWGTEAFF.